This T cell receptor (beta chain) is drawn from a study of shared clonotypes between healthy human individuals. Repertoires were generated with immunoSEQ multiplex PCR, while TCRdb's copy carries only in-frame clones and drops some. The data hold roughly 2.5 million clones, with just over 90% observed a single time. V shed 6 bases, J shed 7 bases, and the junction held 5 bases outside the gene matches. CDR3 length: 14 amino acids. Germline V lookup: CDR1 MDHEN, CDR2 SYDVKM. The J gene is TRBJ1-6, the V gene TRBV28; 8 positions agree with TRBD1. The sample taken for sequencing was naive CD4+ T cells sorted from blood. Documented subset: CD45RA+ positively selected. This receptor was taken from a young man in good health. The CDR3 spells CASSQTGENSPLHF. In DNA form, the CDR3 reads TGTGCCAGCAGCCAGACAGGGGAGAATTCACCCCTCCACTTT.